This TCR beta chain originates from a study of metastatic and nonmetastatic thyroid tumors. This clone was seen repeatedly, ten times or more. TCRdb re-clonotyped the PCR reads through MiXCR. The sample yields more than 90,000 clones, about 13% seen once. Thyroid surgery took place with no prior treatment in any patient. The CDR3 loop spans 14 amino acids. Germline values: CDR1 MDHEN, CDR2 SYDVKM. V lost 7 bases to trimming and J lost 7 bases; unmatched junction nucleotides: 12. V and J are TRBV28 and TRBJ2-7; TRBD1 aligns across 8 bases. The source material was blood. This TCR was sampled from a female donor with papillary thyroid cancer or a benign thyroid nodule (not recorded which). Some clones in this sample may be carry-over from other donors' samples. CDR3 sequence (DNA): TGTGCCAGCAAAACGACAGGGGACTGCGAAGAGCAGTACTTC. Its protein is CASKTTGDCEEQYF.